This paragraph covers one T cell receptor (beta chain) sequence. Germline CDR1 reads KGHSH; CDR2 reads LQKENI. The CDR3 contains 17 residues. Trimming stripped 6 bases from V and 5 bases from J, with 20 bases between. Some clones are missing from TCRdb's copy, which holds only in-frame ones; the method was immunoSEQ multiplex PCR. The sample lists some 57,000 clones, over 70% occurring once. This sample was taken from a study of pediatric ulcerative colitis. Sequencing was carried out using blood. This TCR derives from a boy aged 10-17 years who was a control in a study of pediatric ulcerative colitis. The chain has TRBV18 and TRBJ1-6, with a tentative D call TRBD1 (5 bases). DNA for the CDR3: TGTGCCAGCTCCCCCGACCGGCAGGGATGGGATAATTCACCCCTCCACTTT. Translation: CASSPDRQGWDNSPLHF.